This passage covers 7 T cell receptor beta chains from one sample sequenced in a study of T cell responses to AZD1222 COVID-19 vaccine. Libraries were prepared by immunoSEQ multiplex PCR; TCRdb keeps only in-frame clonotypes and omits some of them. Of over 110,000 clones in the sample, 93% are singletons; the top ten hold roughly 5%. Source: peripheral blood, taken on day 0 of AZD1222 vaccination. The receptors originated from an adult in good health.

This sequence joins TRBV19 and TRBJ1-2, with D maybe TRBD1 (5 bases). This CDR3 comprises 12 residues. CDR1 is LNHDA, CDR2 SQIVND, per germline (reference sequence). V was cut by 6 bases and J by 4 bases, with 9 bases left in between. The CDR3 here is CASSSDSYGYTF. The CDR3 DNA sequence: TGTGCCAGTAGCTCTGACAGCTATGGCTACACCTTC. The full variable domain, with the rest looked up from reference TRBV19 and TRBJ1-2, is DGGITQSPKYLFRKEGQNVTLSCEQNLNHDAMYWYRQDPGQGLRLIYYSQIVNDFQKGDIAEGYSVSREKKESFPLTVTSAQKNPTAFYLCASSSDSYGYTFGSGTRLTVV.

This sequence joins TRBV29-1 and TRBJ1-2; 8 nucleotides align to TRBD1. Germline assignment: CDR1 SQVTM and CDR2 ANQGSEA. The J segment lost 4 bases and the V segment lost 5 bases, leaving 6 bases of the junction unmatched. The CDR3 consists of 13 residues. The CDR3 is CSVRTGITYGYTF. CDR3 DNA sequence: TGCAGCGTTAGGACAGGGATAACCTATGGCTACACCTTC.

The CDR3 loop reads CASSQGYGDTEAFF. The CDR3 DNA reads as TGCGCCAGCAGCCAAGGCTACGGGGACACTGAAGCTTTCTTT. The rearrangement joins TRBV4-1 to TRBJ1-1; unclear D gene. CDR1 MGHRA and CDR2 YSYEKL come from the germline V gene. The V end was cut by 1 base, the J end by 3 bases, with 9 bases between. CDR3 length: 14 residues.

The chain links TRBV5-1 to TRBJ2-1, with TRBD2 identical over 15 bases. Germline-derived CDR1 and CDR2 are SGHRS and YFSETQ. The CDR3 extends over 18 amino acids. V shed 0 bases, J shed 4 bases, and the junction held 5 bases outside the gene matches. The CDR3 bases are TGCGCCAGCAGCTTGGCGGGACTAGCGGGGGGCCAATACAATGAGCAGTTCTTC. Its translation: CASSLAGLAGGQYNEQFF.

This clone was detected once. This chain uses TRBV7-9 with TRBJ2-5, with TRBD2 matching over 10 bases. The CDR3 sequence is 15 residues long. Germline-derived CDR1 and CDR2 are SEHNR and FQNEAQ (reference sequence). The V and J ends lost 5 bases and 5 bases, in that order; junction bases with no gene match: 8. Here the CDR3 reads CASSPILAGLETQYF. The CDR3 DNA follows: TGTGCCAGCAGCCCGATACTAGCGGGGTTGGAGACCCAGTACTTC.

This clone was recorded a few times. The V and J genes are TRBV25-1 and TRBJ1-5, with unresolved D. V gave up 10 bases and J gave up 0 bases, with 16 bases separating them. In germline, CDR1 is MGHDK, CDR2 SYGVNS. The CDR3 loop spans 15 amino acids. The CDR3 nucleotides are TGTGCCACCATCCCCGGGGTAGATAGCAATCAGCCCCAGCATTTT. Its protein is CATIPGVDSNQPQHF.

The CDR3 DNA is TGTGCCAGCTCACGGGAACAGAGGCATGAAAAACTGTTTTTT. Translated, it gives CASSREQRHEKLFF. The V gene is TRBV18, the J gene TRBJ1-4; D remains ambiguous. This CDR3 comprises 14 residues. V was cut by 4 bases and J by 6 bases, with 12 bases left in between. Germline CDR1 reads KGHSH; CDR2 reads LQKENI.